This T cell receptor (beta chain) originates from a study of OX40 agonist ivuxolimab in advanced cancers. The CDR3 runs 15 residues. The V end lost 5 bases, the J end lost 3 bases, and 17 bases lay between the germline ends. The germline V gene encodes CDR1 SGHAT and CDR2 FQDESV (reference sequence). Some clones are missing from TCRdb's copy, which holds only in-frame ones; the method was immunoSEQ multiplex PCR. The data hold tens of thousands of clones, with 86% observed a single time. The chain carries TRBV11-1 and TRBJ2-7; D possibly corresponds to TRBD1 (5 bases). The source was CD4+ or CD8+ T cells sorted from blood, collected in a trial of the OX40 agonist ivuxolimab. The receptor comes from an adult with an advanced solid tumor such as melanoma, head and neck, liver or kidney cancer. CDR3 in DNA: TGTGCCAGCAGCCCCCTGGGGCAGGCCCTCTACGAGCAGTACTTC. This sequence encodes CASSPLGQALYEQYF.